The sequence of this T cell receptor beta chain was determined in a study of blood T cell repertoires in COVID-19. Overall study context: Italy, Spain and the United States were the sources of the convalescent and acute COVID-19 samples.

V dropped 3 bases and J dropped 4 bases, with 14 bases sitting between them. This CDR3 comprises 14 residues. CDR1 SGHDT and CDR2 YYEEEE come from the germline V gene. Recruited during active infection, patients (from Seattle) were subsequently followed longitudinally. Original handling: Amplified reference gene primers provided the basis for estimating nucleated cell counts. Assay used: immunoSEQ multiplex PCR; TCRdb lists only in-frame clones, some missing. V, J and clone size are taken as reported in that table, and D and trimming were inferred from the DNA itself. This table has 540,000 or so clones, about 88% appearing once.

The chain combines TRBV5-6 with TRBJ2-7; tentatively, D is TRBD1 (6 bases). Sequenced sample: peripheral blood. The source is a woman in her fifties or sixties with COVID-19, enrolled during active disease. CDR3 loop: CASSSRDRRYEQYF. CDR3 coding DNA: TGTGCCAGCAGCTCAAGAGACAGGAGGTACGAGCAGTACTTC.